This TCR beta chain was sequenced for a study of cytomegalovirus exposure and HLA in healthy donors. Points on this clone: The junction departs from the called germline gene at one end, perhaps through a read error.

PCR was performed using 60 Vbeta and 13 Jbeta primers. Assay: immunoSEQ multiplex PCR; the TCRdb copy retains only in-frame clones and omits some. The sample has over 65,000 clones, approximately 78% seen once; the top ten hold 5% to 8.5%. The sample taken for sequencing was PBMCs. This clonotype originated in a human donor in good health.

The chain's CDR3 is CSSSLGGTWRNEQFF. CDR3 nucleotides: TGTTCCAGCAGCTTAGGCGGGACCTGGAGAAATGAGCAGTTCTTC. This chain uses TRBV7-9 with TRBJ2-1, with D perhaps matching TRBD2 (6 bases). This CDR3 is 15 amino acids long. In germline, CDR1 is SEHNR, CDR2 FQNEAQ (reference sequence).